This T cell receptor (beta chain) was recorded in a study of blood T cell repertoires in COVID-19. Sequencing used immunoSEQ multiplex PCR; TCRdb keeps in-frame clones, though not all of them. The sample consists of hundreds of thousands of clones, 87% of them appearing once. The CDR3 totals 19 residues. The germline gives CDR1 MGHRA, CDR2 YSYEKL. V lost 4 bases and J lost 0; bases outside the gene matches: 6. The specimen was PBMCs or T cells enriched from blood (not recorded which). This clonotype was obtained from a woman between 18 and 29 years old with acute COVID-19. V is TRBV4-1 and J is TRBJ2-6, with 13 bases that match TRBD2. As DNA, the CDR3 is TGCGCCAGCAGCCCGGGGACTAGCGGGGTCCACTCTGGGGCCAACGTCCTGACTTTC. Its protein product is CASSPGTSGVHSGANVLTF.